The entry that follows covers one T cell receptor beta chain sequence. What it recognizes is unknown. Germline values: CDR1 SGHRS, CDR2 YFSETQ. V was pared by 4 bases and J by 5 bases, with 10 bases of the junction left unmatched. The CDR3 runs 17 residues. This specimen belongs to a study of beta chain features in type 1 diabetes. Reverse transcribing all isolated RNA meant expressed TCRB transcripts were sequenced. Measured with immunoSEQ multiplex PCR; TCRdb has only the in-frame clones, and not every one. The sample lists 150,000 to 200,000 clones; 7.5% to 9.5% were seen once. General study points: Moderate but significant shortening of TCRB CDR3s was recorded in all four CD4+ subsets from Type 1 diabetes patients.

The sequenced material came from central memory CD4+ T cells from blood. The chain links TRBV5-1 to TRBJ2-1, with TRBD1 matching 12 bases. This TCR derives from a woman aged 18 to 35 with type 1 diabetes. The CDR3 DNA sequence: TGCGCCAGCAGCCGCGGGACAGGGGGCATTGGGGACAATGAGCAGTTCTTC. The encoded protein is CASSRGTGGIGDNEQFF.